Detailed here is one TCR beta chain. Germline is not matched at one junction end, which may reflect a read error. The entry originates in a study of blood T cells in healthy people across ages. Primed by a sample-barcoded 5' primer and a J-beta primer mix, a second PCR proceeded for 7 to 11 cycles. One entry per CDR3 protein, called by TCRdb with MiXCR from the 5' RACE reads. Of roughly 560,000 distinct CDR3 sequences in the sample, less than 25% were seen once. In addition, the sample was reused for a study of T cells of mothers and their children. That work states: Overlap in related mother-child pairs always slightly exceeded unrelated pairs, never significantly.

The TCR was taken from a boy younger than 18 in good health. Sequenced sample: blood.

The DNA for the CDR3 is TGTGCCAGCAGTTATGTGGGCGAGACCCCGTACTTC. Translation: CASSYVGETPYF. The gene calls are TRBV6-2 or TRBV6-3 and TRBJ2-5, with D uncertain. The CDR3 has 12 amino acids. CDR1 is MNHEY and CDR2 is SVGEGT in the germline V gene.